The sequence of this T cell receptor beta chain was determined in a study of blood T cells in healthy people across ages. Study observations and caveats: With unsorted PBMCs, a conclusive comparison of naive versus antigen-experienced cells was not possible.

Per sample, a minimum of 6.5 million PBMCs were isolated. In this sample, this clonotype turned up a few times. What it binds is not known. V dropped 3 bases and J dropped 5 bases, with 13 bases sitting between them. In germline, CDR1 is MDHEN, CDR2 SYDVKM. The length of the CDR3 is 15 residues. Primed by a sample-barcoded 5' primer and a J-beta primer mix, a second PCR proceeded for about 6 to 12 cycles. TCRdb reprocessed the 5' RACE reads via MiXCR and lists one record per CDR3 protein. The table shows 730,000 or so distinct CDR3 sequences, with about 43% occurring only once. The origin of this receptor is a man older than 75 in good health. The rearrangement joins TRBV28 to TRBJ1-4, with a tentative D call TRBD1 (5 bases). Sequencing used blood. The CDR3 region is CASSFLGEGNEKLFF. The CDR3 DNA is TGTGCCAGCAGTTTTCTCGGGGAGGGGAATGAAAAACTGTTTTTT.